This T cell receptor beta chain appears in the sequencing data of a study of CD8 T cells in ankylosing spondylitis. Notes on the study in general: Several of the motif variants were reported before in synovial fluid and blood from reactive arthritis. Reportedly, matched ankylosing spondylitis synovial fluid was significantly enriched for disease-linked clones. A CD8+ phenotype characterized the disease-linked clones, which were relatively rare in peripheral blood. A motif of under ten highly homologous TCR beta variants was seen as apparently characteristic of ankylosing spondylitis blood.

This clonotype has more than one count but fewer than ten. Its antigen is currently unknown. Library preparation for TCR beta used quantitative 5'-RACE with molecular barcodes. Via MiXCR, TCRdb re-called the 5' RACE reads, giving one row per CDR3 protein. The sample records 220,000 or so distinct CDR3 sequences, approximately 16% being singletons. This CDR3 comprises 15 residues. Germline CDR1 reads MGHRA; CDR2 reads YSYEKL. Trimming removed 0 bases from V and 7 bases from J, with 16 bases in between. The sequenced material came from blood, either unsorted or a sorted T cell fraction (not recorded which). The V and J genes are TRBV4-1 and TRBJ2-7; D is possibly TRBD1 or TRBD2 (5 bases each). This sequence originates from a male donor with ankylosing spondylitis. CDR3: CASSQDGQGTGEQYF. The CDR3 bases are TGCGCCAGCAGCCAAGATGGGCAGGGAACGGGGGAGCAGTACTTC.